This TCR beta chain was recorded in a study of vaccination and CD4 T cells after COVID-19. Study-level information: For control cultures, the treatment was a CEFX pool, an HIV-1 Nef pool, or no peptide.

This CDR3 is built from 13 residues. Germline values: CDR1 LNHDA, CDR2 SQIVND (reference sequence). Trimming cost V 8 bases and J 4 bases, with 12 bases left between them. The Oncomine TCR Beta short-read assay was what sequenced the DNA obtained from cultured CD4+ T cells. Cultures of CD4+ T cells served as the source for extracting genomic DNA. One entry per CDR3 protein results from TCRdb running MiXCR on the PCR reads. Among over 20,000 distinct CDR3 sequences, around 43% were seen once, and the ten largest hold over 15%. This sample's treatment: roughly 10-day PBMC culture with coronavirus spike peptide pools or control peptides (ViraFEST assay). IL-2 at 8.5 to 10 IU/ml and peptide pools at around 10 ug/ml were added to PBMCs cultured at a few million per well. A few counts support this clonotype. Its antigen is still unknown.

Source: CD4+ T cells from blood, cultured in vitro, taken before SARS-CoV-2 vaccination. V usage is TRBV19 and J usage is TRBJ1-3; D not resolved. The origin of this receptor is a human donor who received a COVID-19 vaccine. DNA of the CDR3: TGTGCCAGTCGCCCCCGGACGGGAAACACCATATATTTT. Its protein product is CASRPRTGNTIYF.